The 2 T cell receptor beta chains presented below share a single source sample, sequenced in a study of neurological immune-mediated disorders. TCRdb used MiXCR to reprocess the 5' RACE reads, holding one entry per CDR3 protein. The sample comprises around 30,000 distinct CDR3 sequences, roughly 2.7% of which are singletons, and roughly 2.5% rests with the top ten. The sample consisted of PBMCs. These receptors all come from a woman between 45 and 60 years old with multiple sclerosis.

This clonotype came up many times. The chain is built from TRBV15 and TRBJ1-5; a weak D match, TRBD1 (5 bases). CDR1 and CDR2 from the germline V gene are LNHNV and YYDKDF (reference sequence). The CDR3 consists of 15 residues. V was clipped by 5 bases and J by 5 bases, with 16 bases between them. The DNA of the CDR3 is TGTGCCACCAGCTTCCCCGGGGGAAGGGATCAGCCCCAGCATTTT. Translated: CATSFPGGRDQPQHF.

This clonotype was seen many times. The chain links TRBV29-1 to TRBJ1-5; a possible D gene is TRBD1 (6 bases). V dropped 6 bases and J dropped 7 bases, with 19 bases sitting between them. The CDR3 extends over 14 amino acids. The germline gives CDR1 SQVTM, CDR2 ANQGSEA. In DNA form, the CDR3 reads TGCAGCGTGGATGAGGGGGTTTGGGGCCAGCCCCAGCATTTT. It translates to CSVDEGVWGQPQHF.